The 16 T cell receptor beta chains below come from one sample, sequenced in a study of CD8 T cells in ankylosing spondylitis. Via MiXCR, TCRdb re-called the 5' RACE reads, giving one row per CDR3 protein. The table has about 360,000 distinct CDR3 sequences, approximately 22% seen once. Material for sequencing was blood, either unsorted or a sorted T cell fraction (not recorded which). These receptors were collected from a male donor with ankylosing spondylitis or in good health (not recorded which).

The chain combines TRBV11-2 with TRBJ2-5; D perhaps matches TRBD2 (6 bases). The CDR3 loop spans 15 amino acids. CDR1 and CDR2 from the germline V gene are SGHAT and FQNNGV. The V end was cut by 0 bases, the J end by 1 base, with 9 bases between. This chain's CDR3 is CASSLDGGTQETQYF. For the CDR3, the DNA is TGTGCCAGCAGCTTAGATGGGGGGACCCAAGAGACCCAGTACTTC.

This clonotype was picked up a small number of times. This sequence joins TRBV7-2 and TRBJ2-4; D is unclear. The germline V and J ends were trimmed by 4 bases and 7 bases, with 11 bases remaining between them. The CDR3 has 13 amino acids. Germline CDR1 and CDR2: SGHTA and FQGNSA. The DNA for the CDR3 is TGTGCCAGCAGCTCAGTAGCCGAGAACATTCAGTACTTC. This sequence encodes CASSSVAENIQYF.

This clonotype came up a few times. The CDR3 nucleotides read TGTGCCAGCACCATAACAGGGCAGGTTGAGCAGTTCTTC. The encoded protein is CASTITGQVEQFF. The gene calls are TRBV12-3 or TRBV12-4 and TRBJ2-1; D perhaps matches TRBD1 (6 bases). The CDR3 sequence is 13 residues long. V gave up 7 bases and J gave up 9 bases, with 16 bases separating them.

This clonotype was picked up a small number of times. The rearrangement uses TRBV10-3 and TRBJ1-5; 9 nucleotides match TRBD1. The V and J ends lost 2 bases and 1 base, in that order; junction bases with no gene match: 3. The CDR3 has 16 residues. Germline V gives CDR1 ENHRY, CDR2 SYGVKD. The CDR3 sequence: CAISEPDRGSNQPQHF. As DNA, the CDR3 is TGTGCCATCAGTGAGCCCGACAGGGGGAGCAATCAGCCCCAGCATTTT.

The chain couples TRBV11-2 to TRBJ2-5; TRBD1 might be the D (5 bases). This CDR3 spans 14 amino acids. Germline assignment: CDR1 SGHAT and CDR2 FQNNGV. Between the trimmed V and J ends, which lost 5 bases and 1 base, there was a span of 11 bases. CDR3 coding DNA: TGTGCCAGCAGCAGGGGTTGGGGCCAAGAGACCCAGTACTTC. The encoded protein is CASSRGWGQETQYF.

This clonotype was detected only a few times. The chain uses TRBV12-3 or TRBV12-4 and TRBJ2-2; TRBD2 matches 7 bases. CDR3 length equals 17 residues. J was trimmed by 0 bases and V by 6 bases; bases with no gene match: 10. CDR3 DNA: TGTGCCAGCAGCACCGTCGCGGGGGTTGCGAACACCGGGGAGCTGTTTTTT. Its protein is CASSTVAGVANTGELFF.

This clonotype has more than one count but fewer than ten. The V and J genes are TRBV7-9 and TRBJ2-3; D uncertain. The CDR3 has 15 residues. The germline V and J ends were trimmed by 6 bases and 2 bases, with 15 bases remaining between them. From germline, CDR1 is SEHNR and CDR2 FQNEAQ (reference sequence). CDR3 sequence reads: CASSPPGPVTDTQYF. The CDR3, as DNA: TGTGCCAGCAGTCCCCCCGGTCCAGTCACAGATACGCAGTATTTT.

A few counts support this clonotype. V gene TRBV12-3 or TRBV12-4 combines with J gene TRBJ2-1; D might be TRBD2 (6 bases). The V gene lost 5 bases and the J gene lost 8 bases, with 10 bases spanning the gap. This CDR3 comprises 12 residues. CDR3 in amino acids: CASSGDFHEQFF. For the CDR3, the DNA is TGTGCCAGCAGTGGGGACTTCCATGAGCAGTTCTTC.

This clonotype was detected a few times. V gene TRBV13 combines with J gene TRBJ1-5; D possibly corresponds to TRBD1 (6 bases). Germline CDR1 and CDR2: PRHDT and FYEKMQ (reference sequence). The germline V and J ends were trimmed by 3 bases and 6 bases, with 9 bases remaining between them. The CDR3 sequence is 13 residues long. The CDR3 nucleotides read TGTGCCAGCAGCTTGGGGGCGGGTCAGCCCCAGCATTTT. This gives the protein CASSLGAGQPQHF.

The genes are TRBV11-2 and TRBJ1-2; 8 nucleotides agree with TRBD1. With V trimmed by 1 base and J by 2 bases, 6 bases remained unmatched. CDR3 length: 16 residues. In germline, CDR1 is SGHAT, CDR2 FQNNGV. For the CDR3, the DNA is TGTGCCAGCAGCTTAGTTGGACAGGGAGCCAACTATGGCTACACCTTC. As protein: CASSLVGQGANYGYTF.

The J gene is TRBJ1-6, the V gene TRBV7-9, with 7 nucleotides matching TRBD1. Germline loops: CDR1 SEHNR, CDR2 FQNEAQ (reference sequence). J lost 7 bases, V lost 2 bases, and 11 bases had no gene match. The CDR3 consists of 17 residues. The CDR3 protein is CASSLRERQGLNSPLHF. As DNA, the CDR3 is TGTGCCAGCAGCTTACGTGAACGACAGGGACTGAATTCACCCCTCCACTTT.

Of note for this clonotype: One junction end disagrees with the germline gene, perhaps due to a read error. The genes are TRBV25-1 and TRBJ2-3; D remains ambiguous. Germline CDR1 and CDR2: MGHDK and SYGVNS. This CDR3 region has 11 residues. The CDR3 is CASSRDSGLTF. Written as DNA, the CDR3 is TGTGCCAGCAGTCGAGACTCGGGCCTGACTTTT.

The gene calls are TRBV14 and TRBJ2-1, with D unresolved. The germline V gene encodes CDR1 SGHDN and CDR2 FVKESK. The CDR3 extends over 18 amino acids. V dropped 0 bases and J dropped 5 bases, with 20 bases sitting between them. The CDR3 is CASSQDPLAPQKNNEQFF. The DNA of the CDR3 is TGTGCCAGCAGCCAAGATCCCTTGGCCCCCCAAAAAAACAATGAGCAGTTCTTC.

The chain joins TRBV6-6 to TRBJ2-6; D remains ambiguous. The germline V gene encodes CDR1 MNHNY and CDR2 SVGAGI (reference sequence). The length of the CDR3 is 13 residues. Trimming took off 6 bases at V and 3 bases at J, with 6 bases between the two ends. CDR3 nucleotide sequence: TGTGCCAGCAGATTAATTGGGGCCAACGTCCTGACTTTC. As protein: CASRLIGANVLTF.

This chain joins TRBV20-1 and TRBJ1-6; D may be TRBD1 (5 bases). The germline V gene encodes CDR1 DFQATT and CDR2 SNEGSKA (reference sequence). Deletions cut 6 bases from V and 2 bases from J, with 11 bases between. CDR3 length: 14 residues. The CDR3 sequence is CSAGDRTYNSPLHF. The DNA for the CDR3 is TGCAGTGCCGGAGACAGAACCTATAATTCACCCCTCCACTTT.

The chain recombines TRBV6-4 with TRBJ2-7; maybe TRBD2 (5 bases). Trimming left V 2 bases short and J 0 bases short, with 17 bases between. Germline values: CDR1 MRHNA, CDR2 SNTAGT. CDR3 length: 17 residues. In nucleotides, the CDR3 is TGTGCCAGCAGTGACACCAAGCGGATCTTCAACTCCTACGAGCAGTACTTC. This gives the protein CASSDTKRIFNSYEQYF.